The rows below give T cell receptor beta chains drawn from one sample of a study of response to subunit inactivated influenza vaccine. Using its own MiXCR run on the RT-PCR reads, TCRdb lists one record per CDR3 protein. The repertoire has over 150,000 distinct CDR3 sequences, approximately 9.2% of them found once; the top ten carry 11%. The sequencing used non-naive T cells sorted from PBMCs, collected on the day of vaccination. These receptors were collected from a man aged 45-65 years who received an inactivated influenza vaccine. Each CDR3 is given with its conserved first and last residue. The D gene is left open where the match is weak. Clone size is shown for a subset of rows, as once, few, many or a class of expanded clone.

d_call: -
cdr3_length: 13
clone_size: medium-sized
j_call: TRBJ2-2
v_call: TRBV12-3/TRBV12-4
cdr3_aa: CASSPRRTGELFF
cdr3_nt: TGTGCCAGCAGTCCCCGCCGCACCGGGGAGCTGTTTTTT

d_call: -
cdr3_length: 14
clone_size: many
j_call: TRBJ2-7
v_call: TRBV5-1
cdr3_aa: CASTPGMPAHEQYF
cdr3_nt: TGCGCCAGCACCCCGGGCATGCCGGCCCACGAGCAGTACTTC

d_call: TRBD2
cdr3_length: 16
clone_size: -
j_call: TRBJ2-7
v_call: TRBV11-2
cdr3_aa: CASSLEWRGSTDEQYF
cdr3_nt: TGTGCCAGCAGCTTAGAATGGCGGGGGAGCACCGACGAGCAGTACTTC

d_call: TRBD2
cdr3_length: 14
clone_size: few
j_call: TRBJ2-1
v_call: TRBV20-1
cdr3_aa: CSARDDLAENEQFF
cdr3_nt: TGCAGTGCTAGAGATGATCTAGCGGAGAATGAGCAGTTCTTC

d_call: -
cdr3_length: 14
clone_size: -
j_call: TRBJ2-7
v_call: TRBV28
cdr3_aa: CASRYNRVYHEQYF
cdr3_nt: TGTGCCAGCAGGTACAATCGGGTTTACCACGAGCAGTACTTC

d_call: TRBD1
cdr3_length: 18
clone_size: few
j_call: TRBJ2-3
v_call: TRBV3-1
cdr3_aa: CASSPNYGTGGKTDTQYF
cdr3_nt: TGTGCCAGCAGCCCAAATTACGGGACAGGGGGGAAGACAGATACGCAGTATTTT

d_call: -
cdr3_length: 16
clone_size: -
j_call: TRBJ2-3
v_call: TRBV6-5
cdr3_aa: CASSYSLAQGGDTQYF
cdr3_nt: TGTGCCAGCAGTTACTCGCTAGCCCAGGGGGGAGATACGCAGTATTTT

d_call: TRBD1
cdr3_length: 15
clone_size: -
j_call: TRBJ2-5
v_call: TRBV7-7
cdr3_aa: CASSLGQGIQETQYF
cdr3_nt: TGTGCCAGCAGCTTGGGACAGGGTATACAAGAGACCCAGTACTTC

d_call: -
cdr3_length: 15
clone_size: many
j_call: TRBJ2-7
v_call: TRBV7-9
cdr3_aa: CASSLEERGIYEQYF
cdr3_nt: TGTGCCAGCAGCTTAGAGGAGAGGGGAATCTACGAGCAGTACTTC

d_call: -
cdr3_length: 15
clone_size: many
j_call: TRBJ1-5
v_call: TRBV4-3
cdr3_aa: CASSPWFDSGQPQHF
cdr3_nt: TGCGCCAGCAGCCCATGGTTCGATTCGGGTCAGCCCCAGCATTTT

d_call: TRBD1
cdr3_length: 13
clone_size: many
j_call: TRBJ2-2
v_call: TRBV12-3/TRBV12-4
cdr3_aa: CASSFGQGGELFF
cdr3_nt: TGTGCCAGCAGTTTCGGACAGGGCGGGGAGCTGTTTTTT